This entry concerns a single T cell receptor beta chain. The RNA, 0.5 to 1 ug, was put through reverse transcription using random hexamers. MiXCR was run by TCRdb on the immunoSEQ multiplex PCR reads, yielding one entry per CDR3 protein. The sample lists roughly 150,000 distinct CDR3 sequences, over 95% occurring once. The V gene lost 6 bases and the J gene lost 4 bases, with 15 bases spanning the gap. The CDR3 is 14 amino acids. Germline CDR1 MNHEY, CDR2 SVGAGI. These data belong to a study of CD8 T cells in Susac syndrome. The TCR originated in a human donor with multiple sclerosis. Sequencing input: CD8+ T cells from PBMCs. The chain employs TRBV6-5 and TRBJ1-2; no clear D gene. The CDR3 DNA sequence: TGTGCCAGCAGAGCTCCCCAAGTTAGCTATGGCTACACCTTC. Translated, it gives CASRAPQVSYGYTF.